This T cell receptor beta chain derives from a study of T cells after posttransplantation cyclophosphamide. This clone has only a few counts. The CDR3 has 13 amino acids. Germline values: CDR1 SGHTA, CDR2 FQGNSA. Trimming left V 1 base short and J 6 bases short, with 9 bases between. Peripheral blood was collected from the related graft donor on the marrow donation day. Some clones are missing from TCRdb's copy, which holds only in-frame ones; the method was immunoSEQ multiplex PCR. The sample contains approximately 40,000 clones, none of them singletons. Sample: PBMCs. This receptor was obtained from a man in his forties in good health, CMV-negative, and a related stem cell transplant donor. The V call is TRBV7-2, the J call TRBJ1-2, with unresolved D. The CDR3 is CASSLVPVDGYTF. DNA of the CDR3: TGTGCCAGCAGCTTAGTCCCGGTGGATGGCTACACCTTC. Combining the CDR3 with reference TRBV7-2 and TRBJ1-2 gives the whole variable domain GAGVSQSPSNKVTEKGKDVELRCDPISGHTALYWYRQSLGQGLEFLIYFQGNSAPDKSGLPSDRFSAERTGGSVSTLTIQRTQQEDSAVYLCASSLVPVDGYTFGSGTRLTVV.